Following are 26 T cell receptor beta chains from one sample sequenced in a study of blood T cell repertoires in COVID-19. Method: immunoSEQ multiplex PCR; TCRdb's copy keeps in-frame clones and lacks some. The sample has roughly 330,000 clones, 80% to 90% seen once. Sequenced material: peripheral blood. The receptors come from a woman aged 45-59 years with acute or convalescent COVID-19.

V and J are TRBV20-1 and TRBJ2-3, with 7 bases matching TRBD2. This CDR3 has 15 residues. Germline trimming cut 5 bases from V and 0 bases from J; bases unmatched to any gene: 8. Germline CDR1 DFQATT, CDR2 SNEGSKA (reference sequence). The CDR3 spells CSACEAGPSTDTQYF. The CDR3 DNA reads TGCAGTGCTTGTGAAGCGGGGCCCAGCACAGATACGCAGTATTTT.

The chain joins TRBV7-3 to TRBJ2-5; 7 nucleotides agree with TRBD2. V shed 4 bases and J 3 bases; nucleotides not matched to a gene: 8. Germline-derived CDR1 and CDR2 are SGHTA and FQGTGA. The CDR3 has 15 residues. The CDR3 region has the DNA TGTGCCAGCAGCTCCGGACTAGAGGCAAAAGAGACCCAGTACTTC. Amino acid sequence: CASSSGLEAKETQYF. Together with reference TRBV7-3 and TRBJ2-5, the CDR3 gives the full variable domain: GAGVSQTPSNKVTEKGKYVELRCDPISGHTALYWYRQSLGQGPEFLIYFQGTGAADDSGLPNDRFFAVRPEGSVSTLKIQRTERGDSAVYLCASSSGLEAKETQYFGPGTRLLVL.

This chain connects TRBV9 to TRBJ2-7; TRBD1 matches 7 bases. Germline lookup yields CDR1 SGDLS and CDR2 YYNGEE. V dropped 3 bases and J dropped 1; count of bases not matched to a gene: 4. The CDR3 totals 14 residues. This CDR3 reads CASSAGQTSYEQYF. As DNA, the CDR3 is TGTGCCAGCAGCGCGGGACAGACATCCTACGAGCAGTACTTC.

The gene calls are TRBV4-1 and TRBJ2-3; the match to TRBD1 covers 9 bases. The germline V gene encodes CDR1 MGHRA and CDR2 YSYEKL. V was clipped by 1 base and J by 5 bases; unmatched bases: 16. The CDR3 runs 19 residues. This chain's CDR3 is CASSQVEGTGLILEDTQYF. The CDR3 nucleotides are TGCGCCAGCAGCCAAGTAGAAGGGACAGGGTTAATCTTGGAAGATACGCAGTATTTT.

J is TRBJ1-3 and V is TRBV18, with TRBD1 matching 9 bases. Germline V gene sequence: CDR1 KGHSH, CDR2 LQKENI. The ends lost 5 bases at V and 0 bases at J; junction bases unmatched: 5. The CDR3 runs 16 residues. The CDR3 region has the DNA TGTGCCAGCTCATTTGGACAGGGGAGCTCTGGAAACACCATATATTTT. Translating it yields CASSFGQGSSGNTIYF.

The sample holds one count of this clone. The rearrangement links TRBV19 to TRBJ2-3, with a possible D match to TRBD1 (6 bases). Trimming took off 10 bases at V and 0 bases at J, with 11 bases between the two ends. This CDR3 contains 13 residues. Germline assignment: CDR1 LNHDA and CDR2 SQIVND (reference sequence). CDR3 sequence (DNA): TGTGCCACCCACAGGGCTAGCACAGATACGCAGTATTTT. This gives the protein CATHRASTDTQYF.

The genes are TRBV6-6 and TRBJ1-6; 7 bases fit TRBD1. The CDR3 spans 15 residues. Germline lookup yields CDR1 MNHNY and CDR2 SVGAGI (reference sequence). Trimming removed 6 bases from V and 9 bases from J; junction bases left unmatched: 11. The CDR3 reads CASRGEGRQGSPLHF. CDR3 bases: TGTGCCAGCAGGGGAGAGGGTAGACAGGGTTCACCCCTCCACTTT.

V gene TRBV7-2 combines with J gene TRBJ1-1, with D unresolved. V was shortened by 5 bases and J by 6 bases, with 28 bases between the two germline ends. CDR1 and CDR2 (germline): SGHTA, FQGNSA. There are 18 residues in the CDR3. The CDR3 here is CASSRSVDLRGLSPEAFF. The CDR3 DNA is TGTGCCAGCAGCCGTTCGGTGGACCTACGGGGTCTCTCGCCTGAAGCTTTCTTT. Together with reference TRBV7-2 and TRBJ1-1, the CDR3 gives the full variable domain: GAGVSQSPSNKVTEKGKDVELRCDPISGHTALYWYRQSLGQGLEFLIYFQGNSAPDKSGLPSDRFSAERTGGSVSTLTIQRTQQEDSAVYLCASSRSVDLRGLSPEAFFGQGTRLTVV.

The CDR3 DNA is TGCGCCAGCAATGGGGGCCCGGACTATGGCTACACCTTC. This gives the protein CASNGGPDYGYTF. The genes are TRBV5-1 and TRBJ1-2; perhaps TRBD1 as D (6 bases). The V and J ends lost 6 bases and 3 bases respectively, with 12 bases between them. The CDR3 loop spans 13 amino acids. The germline CDR1 and CDR2 sequences are SGHRS and YFSETQ.

This sequence joins TRBV4-3 and TRBJ1-4, with D perhaps matching TRBD1 (6 bases). The CDR3 runs to 15 residues. V was clipped by 1 base and J by 7 bases, with 13 bases between them. Germline CDR1 LGHNA, CDR2 YSLEER. The CDR3 sequence: CASSQVNRASEKLFF. CDR3 sequence (DNA): TGCGCCAGCAGCCAAGTAAACAGGGCGAGTGAAAAACTGTTTTTT.

The chain couples TRBV6-5 to TRBJ1-2; no clear D. Germline lookup yields CDR1 MNHEY and CDR2 SVGAGI. This CDR3 is built from 14 residues. V was trimmed by 2 bases and J by 8 bases, leaving 15 bases between them. CDR3 sequence: CASSYAWTHEGYTF. The CDR3 DNA sequence: TGTGCCAGCAGTTACGCCTGGACTCATGAGGGCTACACCTTC.

The rearrangement uses TRBV6-5 and TRBJ1-1, with TRBD1 matching 7 bases. The length of the CDR3 is 14 residues. Trimming cost V 6 bases and J 4 bases; bases outside gene matches: 8. The germline V gene has CDR1 MNHEY and CDR2 SVGAGI. The CDR3: CASSLRSGGTEAFF. CDR3 sequence (DNA): TGTGCCAGCAGCCTTCGATCAGGGGGCACTGAAGCTTTCTTT.

This clone has just a few counts. The chain employs TRBV19 and TRBJ2-3; 8 bases align to TRBD2. Germline-derived CDR1 and CDR2 are LNHDA and SQIVND (reference sequence). The V segment lost 9 bases and the J segment 1 base; nucleotides outside the gene matches: 9. CDR3 length: 15 amino acids. The CDR3 DNA follows: TGTGCCAGCGGAAAGCGGCGGGAGGGCACAGATACGCAGTATTTT. Its protein is CASGKRREGTDTQYF. The whole variable domain, remainder taken from reference TRBV19 and TRBJ2-3, is DGGITQSPKYLFRKEGQNVTLSCEQNLNHDAMYWYRQDPGQGLRLIYYSQIVNDFQKGDIAEGYSVSREKKESFPLTVTSAQKNPTAFYLCASGKRREGTDTQYFGPGTRLTVL.

The V and J genes are TRBV24-1 and TRBJ2-3; possible D gene TRBD2, 5 bases. Germline values: CDR1 KGHDR, CDR2 SFDVKD. CDR3 length equals 14 residues. The V gene lost 4 bases and the J gene lost 6 bases, with 13 bases spanning the gap. DNA for the CDR3: TGTGCCACCAGTGACCCGTCCCGAGGGGATACGCAGTATTTT. It codes for CATSDPSRGDTQYF.

The rearrangement uses TRBV6-5 and TRBJ1-4; TRBD1 is a possible D gene (6 bases). The CDR3 is 15 residues long. From germline, CDR1 is MNHEY and CDR2 SVGAGI. The V and J ends lost 5 bases and 7 bases respectively, with 17 bases between them. The CDR3 DNA follows: TGTGCCAGCAGTCCACAGGGTTTCTTTGGTGAAAAACTGTTTTTT. Its translation is CASSPQGFFGEKLFF.

This clone appeared a single time. The rearrangement links TRBV2 to TRBJ2-1; D ambiguous. The CDR3 sequence is 15 residues long. Germline V gene lookup returns CDR1 SNHLY and CDR2 FYNNEI. Trimming stripped 0 bases from V and 3 bases from J, with 9 bases between. The CDR3 sequence: CASSEARSGYNEQFF. For the CDR3, the DNA is TGTGCCAGCAGTGAAGCTAGATCAGGCTACAATGAGCAGTTCTTC.

V and J are TRBV6-5 and TRBJ2-5; possible D gene TRBD1, 6 bases. The CDR3 consists of 14 residues. Germline V lookup: CDR1 MNHEY, CDR2 SVGAGI. Trimming pared 6 bases from V and 3 bases from J, leaving 14 bases between. This CDR3 is CASRAADRKETQYF. The CDR3 DNA reads TGTGCCAGCAGAGCGGCGGACAGAAAAGAGACCCAGTACTTC.

V and J are TRBV5-1 and TRBJ2-7; TRBD2 aligns across 9 bases. Germline loops: CDR1 SGHRS, CDR2 YFSETQ. After removal of 5 bases from V and 6 bases from J, the junction contained 9 bases not matched to a gene. The CDR3 loop spans 14 amino acids. This CDR3 is CASSFASGASEQYF. The CDR3, as DNA: TGCGCCAGCAGTTTCGCTAGCGGGGCCTCCGAGCAGTACTTC.

The chain combines TRBV14 with TRBJ1-2; 10 bases fit TRBD1. Germline V gene data show CDR1 as SGHDN and CDR2 as FVKESK. CDR3 length equals 16 residues. Losses at the gene ends were 5 bases for V and 8 bases for J; bases not matched to a gene: 14. The CDR3 region has the DNA TGTGCCAGCAGCTTATTAATCCGACAGGGGGCTGAGGGCTACACCTTC. Its protein is CASSLLIRQGAEGYTF. Looking up the rest from reference TRBV14 and TRBJ1-2 gives the full variable domain: EAGVTQFPSHSVIEKGQTVTLRCDPISGHDNLYWYRRVMGKEIKFLLHFVKESKQDESGMPNNRFLAERTGGTYSTLKVQPAELEDSGVYFCASSLLIRQGAEGYTFGSGTRLTVV.

Comments on this clone: Other nucleotide sequences from this sample produce the same CDR3. This chain uses TRBV29-1 with TRBJ1-1; D not certain. V shed 4 bases and J shed 1 base, with 10 bases lying between them. Germline assignment: CDR1 SQVTM and CDR2 ANQGSEA. The CDR3 spans 13 residues. CDR3 in amino acids: CSVVRESNTEAFF. The CDR3 DNA sequence: TGCAGCGTTGTGCGGGAGTCGAACACTGAAGCTTTCTTT.

This clone has only one observation. The chain joins TRBV19 to TRBJ1-1; maybe TRBD1 (5 bases). V was cut by 4 bases and J by 1 base, with 10 bases left in between. This CDR3 has 14 residues. From germline, CDR1 is LNHDA and CDR2 SQIVND (reference sequence). The CDR3 sequence is CASSTGHPNTEAFF. DNA for the CDR3: TGTGCCAGTAGTACTGGACACCCGAACACTGAAGCTTTCTTT.

The chain uses TRBV10-3 and TRBJ2-7, with TRBD2 matching 11 bases. Germline V gene data show CDR1 as ENHRY and CDR2 as SYGVKD. Trimming at V came to 0 bases and at J to 0 bases, leaving 7 bases not matched to a gene. The CDR3 runs to 18 residues. In DNA form, the CDR3 reads TGTGCCATCAGTGAGTCTGGACTAGCGGGTTTTAGCTCCTACGAGCAGTACTTC. Encoded protein: CAISESGLAGFSSYEQYF.

This chain joins TRBV5-1 and TRBJ1-3; 9 nucleotides align to TRBD1. The CDR3 is 15 residues long. Germline-derived CDR1 and CDR2 are SGHRS and YFSETQ. The V and J ends lost 2 bases and 3 bases, in that order; junction bases with no gene match: 3. The CDR3, as DNA: TGCGCCAGCAGCTTTACAGGGGGCGGTGGAAACACCATATATTTT. As protein: CASSFTGGGGNTIYF. Together with reference TRBV5-1 and TRBJ1-3, the CDR3 gives the full variable domain: KAGVTQTPRYLIKTRGQQVTLSCSPISGHRSVSWYQQTPGQGLQFLFEYFSETQRNKGNFPGRFSGRQFSNSRSEMNVSTLELGDSALYLCASSFTGGGGNTIYFGEGSWLTVV.

This chain uses TRBV5-1 with TRBJ2-1; perhaps TRBD1 as D (7 bases). The V end lost 3 bases, the J end lost 13 bases, and 17 bases lay between the germline ends. From germline, CDR1 is SGHRS and CDR2 YFSETQ. The CDR3 runs 13 residues. CDR3 DNA: TGCGCCAGCAGCTACGGAGACAGGGACTCACAGTTCTTC. It yields the protein CASSYGDRDSQFF.

The J gene is TRBJ2-1, the V gene TRBV29-1; TRBD2 agrees at 9 bases. The V and J ends lost 7 bases and 9 bases, in that order; junction bases with no gene match: 10. The CDR3 extends over 13 amino acids. Germline V gene lookup returns CDR1 SQVTM and CDR2 ANQGSEA. The CDR3 spells CSAGGLAGTEQFF. In DNA form, the CDR3 reads TGCAGCGCCGGGGGACTAGCTGGCACTGAGCAGTTCTTC.

The gene calls are TRBV4-1 and TRBJ1-5; TRBD1 agrees at 10 bases. CDR1 is MGHRA, CDR2 YSYEKL, per germline. This CDR3 spans 15 amino acids. The junction had 5 bases not matched to a gene; V was cut back by 0 bases and J by 9 bases. CDR3 nucleotide sequence: TGCGCCAGCAGCCAAGAGGACAGGGGGGTTGCGCCCCAGCATTTT. It translates to CASSQEDRGVAPQHF.